The rows below give T cell receptor beta chains drawn from one sample of a study of CD8 T cell repertoires and HIV-1 epitope variants. Sequenced by immunoSEQ multiplex PCR; TCRdb stores in-frame clones only, minus some. The top ten clones hold about 38% of a sample with 4,500 to 7,000 clones, roughly three fifths of them seen once. No antigens are known for them. The sample was cultured CD8+ T cells derived from PBMCs. Receptors originate from a male donor with HIV. Both conserved end residues are part of each CDR3. A D gene is named only where the DNA matches it firmly. Some rows mark clone size as missing; the rest say once, few, many or name a class of expanded clone.

len: 15; v_gene: TRBV7-9; abundance: -; d_gene: TRBD2; j_gene: TRBJ2-1; CDR3nt: TGTGCCAGCAGCGGGACTAGCGAGTCCTACAATGAGCAGTTCTTC; CDR3aa: CASSGTSESYNEQFF
len: 15; v_gene: TRBV28; abundance: -; d_gene: -; j_gene: TRBJ1-4; CDR3nt: TGTGCCAGCGCAATTACTGGCCACCGGGGGGAAAAACTGTTTTTT; CDR3aa: CASAITGHRGEKLFF
len: 15; v_gene: TRBV19; abundance: -; d_gene: -; j_gene: TRBJ2-3; CDR3nt: TGTGCCAGTAGTATCAGCGGAGCTAGCACAGATACGCAGTATTTT; CDR3aa: CASSISGASTDTQYF
len: 17; v_gene: TRBV2; abundance: few; d_gene: -; j_gene: TRBJ1-2; CDR3nt: TGTGCCAGCAGTCCTTTTGAGACAGGAGAAGAGAACTATGGCTACACCTTC; CDR3aa: CASSPFETGEENYGYTF
len: 16; v_gene: TRBV13; abundance: -; d_gene: TRBD1; j_gene: TRBJ2-3; CDR3nt: TGTGCCAGCAGCTTCTTACCGGACAGGGTTGCGGATACGCAGTATTTT; CDR3aa: CASSFLPDRVADTQYF
len: 15; v_gene: TRBV2; abundance: -; d_gene: -; j_gene: TRBJ2-5; CDR3nt: TGTGCCAGCAGTGACCTAGCGGAGGGGGGAGAGACCCAGTACTTC; CDR3aa: CASSDLAEGGETQYF
len: 13; v_gene: TRBV19; abundance: -; d_gene: -; j_gene: TRBJ2-7; CDR3nt: TGTGCCAGTAGTATCGTCGACAGCTACGAGCAGTACTTC; CDR3aa: CASSIVDSYEQYF
len: 14; v_gene: TRBV7-8; abundance: -; d_gene: TRBD1; j_gene: TRBJ2-2; CDR3nt: TGTGCCAGCAGCCCGACAGGGGCCACCGGGGAGCTGTTTTTT; CDR3aa: CASSPTGATGELFF
len: 12; v_gene: TRBV5-6; abundance: -; d_gene: -; j_gene: TRBJ1-2; CDR3nt: TGTGCCAGCAGCCCTGTCTTCGGGGGCTACACCTTC; CDR3aa: CASSPVFGGYTF
len: 17; v_gene: TRBV5-3; abundance: -; d_gene: -; j_gene: TRBJ2-2; CDR3nt: TGTGCCAGAAGCTTGTATGATCAAGGGGACTGCACCGGGGAGCTGTTTTTT; CDR3aa: CARSLYDQGDCTGELFF
len: 12; v_gene: TRBV7-8; abundance: -; d_gene: -; j_gene: TRBJ2-7; CDR3nt: TGTGCCAGCAGCTTAGGGGGGTCCGAGCAGTACTTC; CDR3aa: CASSLGGSEQYF
len: 18; v_gene: TRBV30; abundance: -; d_gene: TRBD1; j_gene: TRBJ2-5; CDR3nt: TGTGCCTGGAGTGGGGACCGGACAGGGACCCTCACGGGAGAGACCCAGTACTTC; CDR3aa: CAWSGDRTGTLTGETQYF
len: 10; v_gene: TRBV7-9; abundance: once; d_gene: -; j_gene: TRBJ2-1; CDR3nt: TGTGCCAGCGCCCATCTGGAAACGTTCTTC; CDR3aa: CASAHLETFF
len: 13; v_gene: TRBV9; abundance: -; d_gene: -; j_gene: TRBJ1-1; CDR3nt: TGTGCCAGCAGCTCCTATATAGAGGCTGAAGCTTTCTTT; CDR3aa: CASSSYIEAEAFF
len: 13; v_gene: TRBV6-5; abundance: -; d_gene: -; j_gene: TRBJ1-4; CDR3nt: TGTGCCAGCAGTTACAAATGGGGACTAAAACTGTTTTTT; CDR3aa: CASSYKWGLKLFF
len: 15; v_gene: TRBV9; abundance: -; d_gene: -; j_gene: TRBJ2-1; CDR3nt: TGTGCCAGCAGCGTAGAGAAAGCGGGTACCAATGAGCAGTTCTTC; CDR3aa: CASSVEKAGTNEQFF
len: 16; v_gene: TRBV5-6; abundance: -; d_gene: TRBD1; j_gene: TRBJ1-2; CDR3nt: TGTGCCAGCAGCCACAGGGGGCTTAAGGTCTTATCTGGCTACACCTTC; CDR3aa: CASSHRGLKVLSGYTF
len: 16; v_gene: TRBV6-5; abundance: -; d_gene: TRBD1; j_gene: TRBJ2-7; CDR3nt: TGTGCCAGCAGTTACGATACCCCGGGACAGTCCTACGAGCAGTACTTC; CDR3aa: CASSYDTPGQSYEQYF
len: 16; v_gene: TRBV18; abundance: -; d_gene: -; j_gene: TRBJ1-6; CDR3nt: TGTGCCAGCTCATCAGGACCAGGGACCGAATCGTCACCCCTCCACTTT; CDR3aa: CASSSGPGTESSPLHF
len: 19; v_gene: TRBV7-9; abundance: -; d_gene: TRBD1; j_gene: TRBJ1-1; CDR3nt: TGTGCCAGCAGCTTATCTTCGGTAGCGACAGGGGTGATGAACACTGAAGCTTTCTTT; CDR3aa: CASSLSSVATGVMNTEAFF
len: 12; v_gene: TRBV10-3; abundance: -; d_gene: -; j_gene: TRBJ1-5; CDR3nt: TGTGCCATCAGTGAGCAGAACCAGCCCCAGCATTTT; CDR3aa: CAISEQNQPQHF
len: 17; v_gene: TRBV29-1; abundance: -; d_gene: -; j_gene: TRBJ2-7; CDR3nt: TGCAGCGTTATCGGTACAGATTGGAGCCCCGGAGTGTCCGAGCAGTACTTC; CDR3aa: CSVIGTDWSPGVSEQYF
len: 11; v_gene: TRBV2; abundance: -; d_gene: -; j_gene: TRBJ2-7; CDR3nt: TGTGCCAGCAGTGGTTTGGACGAGCAGTACTTC; CDR3aa: CASSGLDEQYF
len: 13; v_gene: TRBV19; abundance: few; d_gene: -; j_gene: TRBJ2-7; CDR3nt: TGTGCCAGTAGTATGGTCGGTACCTACGAGCAGTACTTC; CDR3aa: CASSMVGTYEQYF
len: 14; v_gene: TRBV6-5; abundance: -; d_gene: TRBD1; j_gene: TRBJ1-5; CDR3nt: TGTGCCAGCAGTTACTCGGCCAGGGGGGTTCCCCAGCATTTT; CDR3aa: CASSYSARGVPQHF
len: 15; v_gene: TRBV28; abundance: few; d_gene: -; j_gene: TRBJ2-7; CDR3nt: TGTGCCAGCAGTCCCTATTTCGCGCTAGCCTCCGAGCAGTACTTC; CDR3aa: CASSPYFALASEQYF
len: 10; v_gene: TRBV21-1; abundance: -; d_gene: -; j_gene: TRBJ1-2; CDR3nt: TGTGCCAGCAGCCACCAGCCGGGTTACTTC; CDR3aa: CASSHQPGYF
len: 15; v_gene: TRBV28; abundance: -; d_gene: TRBD1; j_gene: TRBJ1-5; CDR3nt: TGTGCCAGCAGTTCAGGACAGGGTAGCAATCAGCCCCAGCATTTT; CDR3aa: CASSSGQGSNQPQHF
len: 15; v_gene: TRBV5-1; abundance: -; d_gene: -; j_gene: TRBJ2-7; CDR3nt: TGCGCCAGCAGCTGGGATCCTTCCGAAGCCTACGAGCAGTACTTC; CDR3aa: CASSWDPSEAYEQYF
len: 14; v_gene: TRBV11-2; abundance: few; d_gene: -; j_gene: TRBJ2-2; CDR3nt: TGTGCCAGCAGCCCCTGGTACGGGACCGGGGAGCTGTTTTTT; CDR3aa: CASSPWYGTGELFF
len: 12; v_gene: TRBV6-5; abundance: -; d_gene: -; j_gene: TRBJ1-1; CDR3nt: TGTGCCAGCAGTTACTCGGGCCTTGAAGCTTTCTTT; CDR3aa: CASSYSGLEAFF
len: 12; v_gene: TRBV7-6; abundance: -; d_gene: -; j_gene: TRBJ2-7; CDR3nt: TGTGCCAGCAGCTTATCTGGCTACGAGCAGTACTTC; CDR3aa: CASSLSGYEQYF
len: 16; v_gene: TRBV5-4; abundance: once; d_gene: -; j_gene: TRBJ1-1; CDR3nt: TGCGCCAGCAGCCAAGATGTTGGGCAGGGGAACACTGAAGCTTTCTTT; CDR3aa: CASSQDVGQGNTEAFF
len: 15; v_gene: TRBV27; abundance: -; d_gene: TRBD2; j_gene: TRBJ2-1; CDR3nt: TGTGCCAGCAGAATAGGGCTAGCGGAAGACAATGAGCAGTTCTTC; CDR3aa: CASRIGLAEDNEQFF
len: 14; v_gene: TRBV6-1; abundance: -; d_gene: -; j_gene: TRBJ1-6; CDR3nt: TGTGCCAGCGCCACGGGGCAGGATAATTCACCCCTCCACTTT; CDR3aa: CASATGQDNSPLHF
len: 14; v_gene: TRBV28; abundance: -; d_gene: TRBD2; j_gene: TRBJ2-7; CDR3nt: TGTGCCAGCAGTTCCAGCGGGAGTACCTACGAGCAGTACTTC; CDR3aa: CASSSSGSTYEQYF
len: 17; v_gene: TRBV5-7; abundance: -; d_gene: -; j_gene: TRBJ2-4; CDR3nt: TGTGCCAGCAGCGGCGGGTGGAGGGATTGGGACAAAAACATTCAGTACTTC; CDR3aa: CASSGGWRDWDKNIQYF
len: 13; v_gene: TRBV28; abundance: -; d_gene: -; j_gene: TRBJ1-2; CDR3nt: TGTGCCAGCAGTTTATTGGCCGCAAGAGGCTACACCTTC; CDR3aa: CASSLLAARGYTF
len: 14; v_gene: TRBV6-6; abundance: few; d_gene: -; j_gene: TRBJ2-1; CDR3nt: TGTGCCAGCAGTTCCCCGACTATTTACAATGAGCAGTTCTTC; CDR3aa: CASSSPTIYNEQFF
len: 15; v_gene: TRBV4-1; abundance: -; d_gene: -; j_gene: TRBJ2-1; CDR3nt: TGCGCCAGCAGCCAAGTCCAAAACTCCTACAATGAGCAGTTCTTC; CDR3aa: CASSQVQNSYNEQFF
len: 17; v_gene: TRBV5-1; abundance: medium-sized; d_gene: -; j_gene: TRBJ1-5; CDR3nt: TGCGCCAGCAGCCCGGTACCTGACATCGGGAGGGCTCAGCCCCAGCATTTT; CDR3aa: CASSPVPDIGRAQPQHF
len: 14; v_gene: TRBV28; abundance: -; d_gene: -; j_gene: TRBJ2-1; CDR3nt: TGTGCCAGCGTAGAGACTGGCCTGAACAATGAGCAGTTCTTC; CDR3aa: CASVETGLNNEQFF
len: 15; v_gene: TRBV4-2; abundance: -; d_gene: -; j_gene: TRBJ1-3; CDR3nt: TGTGCCAGCAGCCAAGACAGGAGCTCTGGAAACACCATATATTTT; CDR3aa: CASSQDRSSGNTIYF
len: 12; v_gene: TRBV11-3; abundance: -; d_gene: -; j_gene: TRBJ2-7; CDR3nt: TGTGCCAGCCCTCCCAGGAATCACGAGCAGTACTTC; CDR3aa: CASPPRNHEQYF
len: 16; v_gene: TRBV6-6; abundance: few; d_gene: TRBD2; j_gene: TRBJ2-5; CDR3nt: TGTGCCAGCAGCCGAGCTTTGGGGGAGGGCCGTGAGACCCAGTACTTC; CDR3aa: CASSRALGEGRETQYF
len: 15; v_gene: TRBV10-2; abundance: -; d_gene: TRBD2; j_gene: TRBJ2-3; CDR3nt: TGCGCCAGCAGTGAGATAGGACTAGCGGGCGATACGCAGTATTTT; CDR3aa: CASSEIGLAGDTQYF
len: 14; v_gene: TRBV6-6; abundance: -; d_gene: -; j_gene: TRBJ1-4; CDR3nt: TGTGCCAGCGGCTTCCTGGAGAGGGATGAAAAACTGTTTTTT; CDR3aa: CASGFLERDEKLFF
len: 12; v_gene: TRBV29-1; abundance: -; d_gene: -; j_gene: TRBJ2-7; CDR3nt: TGCAGCGTTGAGCAGGGGGGGATCGAGCAGTACTTC; CDR3aa: CSVEQGGIEQYF
len: 14; v_gene: TRBV5-1; abundance: few; d_gene: TRBD2; j_gene: TRBJ2-7; CDR3nt: TGCGCCAGCAGTTCCCCTTCGGGGGGTAGACAGCAGTACTTC; CDR3aa: CASSSPSGGRQQYF
len: 14; v_gene: TRBV27; abundance: -; d_gene: TRBD1; j_gene: TRBJ2-7; CDR3nt: TGTGCCAGCAGTTTGGGGACAGGTTCCTACGAGCAGTACTTC; CDR3aa: CASSLGTGSYEQYF
len: 18; v_gene: TRBV27; abundance: -; d_gene: -; j_gene: TRBJ2-3; CDR3nt: TGTGCCAGCGCCACGGCCGGACAGCCGGTCCGGAAAACAGATACGCAGTATTTT; CDR3aa: CASATAGQPVRKTDTQYF